One and the same sample provided the 5 T cell receptor beta chains below, sequenced in a study of identical twins. TCRdb passed the 5' RACE reads through MiXCR, listing each CDR3 protein once. This sample has hundreds of thousands of distinct CDR3 sequences, with 21% found just once. The sample was also linked to a second study, of T cells expressing NK-cell markers.

Sequencing was done on a sample of PBMCs. Source of these receptors: a woman under 30 in good health.

This clonotype was recorded a few times. The gene calls are TRBV29-1 and TRBJ1-2, with 9 bases aligning to TRBD1. V was clipped by 4 bases and J by 7 bases; unmatched bases: 7. There are 13 residues in the CDR3. Per the germline V gene, CDR1 is SQVTM and CDR2 is ANQGSEA. CDR3 protein: CSVAWTGDSGYTF. The CDR3 DNA is TGCAGCGTTGCATGGACAGGGGATAGTGGCTACACCTTC.

Comments on this clonotype: Just one base apart from a much larger clone, this may be a read error. The rearrangement uses TRBV20-1 and TRBJ2-1, with TRBD2 identical over 10 bases. CDR3 length: 17 residues. Germline CDR1 is DFQATT and CDR2 is SNEGSKA (reference sequence). In DNA, the CDR3 is TGCTGTGCTACCCGAGCGGGAGGGGATAGCTCCTACAATGAGCAGTTCTTC. Protein: CCATRAGGDSSYNEQFF.

This clonotype was found a few times. The chain combines TRBV27 with TRBJ2-7; 10 bases are shared with TRBD2. The trim removed 6 bases at V and 0 bases at J, leaving 8 bases unmatched. The CDR3 contains 16 residues. CDR1 is MNHEY, CDR2 SMNVEV, per germline (reference sequence). CDR3 sequence reads: CASRRSTSGYSYEQYF. DNA of the CDR3: TGTGCCAGCAGAAGATCGACTAGCGGGTACTCCTACGAGCAGTACTTC.

This clonotype was seen a handful of times. The chain recombines TRBV11-3 with TRBJ2-2; D not certain. Trimming removed 0 bases from V and 4 bases from J, with 6 bases in between. This CDR3 has 14 residues. Germline-derived CDR1 and CDR2 are SGHNT and YENEEA. In DNA, the CDR3 is TGTGCCAGCAGCTTAGATGCTCGCACCGGGGAGCTGTTTTTT. This encodes CASSLDARTGELFF.

The chain uses TRBV20-1 and TRBJ2-7, with 8 bases lining up with TRBD1. Per the germline V gene, CDR1 is DFQATT and CDR2 is SNEGSKA (reference sequence). CDR3 length: 12 residues. V was pared by 2 bases and J by 6 bases, with 3 bases of the junction left unmatched. The CDR3 loop is CSARQGQGEQYF. The DNA for the CDR3 is TGCAGTGCTAGACAAGGACAGGGCGAGCAGTACTTC.